This record concerns one T cell receptor beta chain sequence. With 3 bases clipped from V and 3 bases from J, the junction kept 4 bases outside the gene matches. Germline V gene sequence: CDR1 SGHRS, CDR2 YFSETQ. The CDR3 is 15 residues long. This sample is part of a study of blood T cell repertoires in COVID-19. Study-level information: Donors in the United States, Italy and Spain gave samples during acute or convalescent COVID-19. PBMCs, B-cell-depleted T cells, or T cells provided the cDNA or gDNA that made up the material.

Per the study methods: Nucleated cell counts were estimated from reference gene primer amplification. TCRdb's table, derived via immunoSEQ multiplex PCR, lists solely in-frame clones and lacks some. The V and J calls and clone size come from that table; D and trimming were worked out from the DNA. The data contain 150,000 or so clones, over 80% of them singletons. The TCR originated in a woman in her 70s with acute or convalescent COVID-19. Sequencing was performed on peripheral blood. The V and J genes are TRBV5-1 and TRBJ1-4, with 8 bases fitting TRBD1. This CDR3 is CASSSQGAANEKLFF. CDR3 in DNA: TGCGCCAGCAGCTCCCAGGGGGCGGCTAATGAAAAACTGTTTTTT.